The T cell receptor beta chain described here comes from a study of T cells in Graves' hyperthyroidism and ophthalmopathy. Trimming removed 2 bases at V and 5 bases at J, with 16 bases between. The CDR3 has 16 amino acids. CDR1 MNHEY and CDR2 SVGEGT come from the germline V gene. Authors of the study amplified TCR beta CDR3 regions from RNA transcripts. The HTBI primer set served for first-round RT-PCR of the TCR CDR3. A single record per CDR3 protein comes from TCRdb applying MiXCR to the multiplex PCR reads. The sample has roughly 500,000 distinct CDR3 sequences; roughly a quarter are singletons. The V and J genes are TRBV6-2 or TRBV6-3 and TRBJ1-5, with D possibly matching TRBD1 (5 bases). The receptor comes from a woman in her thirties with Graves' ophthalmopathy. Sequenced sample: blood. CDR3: CASSYKEGFPDQPQHF. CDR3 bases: TGTGCCAGCAGTTACAAGGAGGGGTTCCCAGATCAGCCCCAGCATTTT.